This TCR beta chain appears in the sequencing data of a study of blood T cells in healthy people across ages. Findings of the study overall: Diversity was estimated from one million T cells, and these estimates were considered underestimates.

On this clonotype itself: The target antigen is unknown.

Sample-barcoded 5' priming and a J-beta primer mix drove a second PCR of about 6 to 12 cycles. TCRdb called the 5' RACE reads again in MiXCR, with one record for every CDR3 protein. Of roughly 1.9 million distinct CDR3 sequences listed, roughly two fifths are singletons. V lost 5 bases and J lost 5; bases outside the gene matches: 17. This CDR3 is 18 amino acids long. Germline values: CDR1 PRHDT, CDR2 FYEKMQ (reference sequence). Researchers collected about 9.7 milliliters of peripheral blood from every single donor. Researchers isolated at least 7 million PBMCs per sample. The sequenced material came from blood. This sequence joins TRBV13 and TRBJ1-5, with 8 nucleotides matching TRBD1. This TCR was sampled from a human donor in good health. CDR3 loop: CASSAGGDRPLEDQPQHF. The CDR3 nucleotides are TGTGCCAGCAGCGCCGGCGGGGACAGGCCTCTAGAGGATCAGCCCCAGCATTTT.